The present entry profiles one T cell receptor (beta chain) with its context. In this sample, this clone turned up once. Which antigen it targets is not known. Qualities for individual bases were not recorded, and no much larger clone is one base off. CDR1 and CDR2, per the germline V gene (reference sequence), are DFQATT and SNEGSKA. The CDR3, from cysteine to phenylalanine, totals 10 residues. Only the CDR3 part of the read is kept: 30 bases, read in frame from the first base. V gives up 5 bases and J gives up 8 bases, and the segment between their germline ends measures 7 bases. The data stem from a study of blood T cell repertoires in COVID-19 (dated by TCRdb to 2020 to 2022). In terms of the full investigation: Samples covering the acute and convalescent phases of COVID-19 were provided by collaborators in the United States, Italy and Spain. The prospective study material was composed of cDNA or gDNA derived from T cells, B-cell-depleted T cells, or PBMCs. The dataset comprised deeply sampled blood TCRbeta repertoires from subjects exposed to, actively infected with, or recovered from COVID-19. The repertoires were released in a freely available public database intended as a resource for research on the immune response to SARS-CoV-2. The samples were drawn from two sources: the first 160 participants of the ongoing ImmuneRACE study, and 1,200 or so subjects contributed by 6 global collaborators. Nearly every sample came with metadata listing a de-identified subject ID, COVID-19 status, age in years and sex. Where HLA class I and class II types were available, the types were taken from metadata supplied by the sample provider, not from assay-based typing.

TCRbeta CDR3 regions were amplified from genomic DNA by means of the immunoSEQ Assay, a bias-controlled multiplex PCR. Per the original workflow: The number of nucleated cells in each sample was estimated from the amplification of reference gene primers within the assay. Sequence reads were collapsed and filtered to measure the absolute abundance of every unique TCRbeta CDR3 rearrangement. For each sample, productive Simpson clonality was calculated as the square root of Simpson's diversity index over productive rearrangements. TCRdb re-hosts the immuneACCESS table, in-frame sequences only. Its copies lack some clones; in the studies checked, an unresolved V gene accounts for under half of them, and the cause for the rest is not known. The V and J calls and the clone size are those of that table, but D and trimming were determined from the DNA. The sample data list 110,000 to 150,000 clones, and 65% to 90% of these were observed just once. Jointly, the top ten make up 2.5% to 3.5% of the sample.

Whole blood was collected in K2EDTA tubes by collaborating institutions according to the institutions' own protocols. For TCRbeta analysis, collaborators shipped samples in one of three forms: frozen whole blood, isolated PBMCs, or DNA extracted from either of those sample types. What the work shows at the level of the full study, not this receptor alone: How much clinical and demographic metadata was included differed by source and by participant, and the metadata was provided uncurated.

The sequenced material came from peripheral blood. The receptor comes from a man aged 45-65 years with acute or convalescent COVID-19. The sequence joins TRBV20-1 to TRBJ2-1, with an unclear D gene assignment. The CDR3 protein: CSAQTDEQFF. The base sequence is TGCAGTGCTCAAACGGATGAGCAGTTCTTC.